These 12 T cell receptor beta chains were all obtained from the same sample, sequenced in a study of patients and donors after allogeneic stem cell transplantation. TCRdb reprocessed the RT-PCR reads with MiXCR, giving one entry per CDR3 protein. The sample carries approximately 200,000 distinct CDR3 sequences, roughly two fifths recorded once. The sequenced sample was blood, either unsorted or a sorted T cell fraction (not recorded which). Receptors were obtained from a human donor who was either an allogeneic HSCT recipient or a stem cell or donor lymphocyte infusion donor (not recorded which). It is not recorded whose cells these are; they may come from a transplant donor.

This clonotype has only one observation. The chain carries TRBV4-3 and TRBJ2-1; tentative D call: TRBD2 (5 bases). V was trimmed by 1 base and J by 4 bases, leaving 14 bases between them. This CDR3 contains 16 residues. CDR1 and CDR2 (germline): LGHNA, YSLEER. CDR3 loop: CASSQVFSGRYNEQFF. The DNA for the CDR3 is TGCGCCAGCAGCCAAGTGTTCAGCGGTAGATACAATGAGCAGTTCTTC.

The table lists this clonotype with a few counts. The V and J genes are TRBV18 and TRBJ1-4; 10 bases are shared with TRBD1. The CDR3 loop spans 14 amino acids. Germline assignment: CDR1 KGHSH and CDR2 LQKENI. V lost 5 bases to trimming and J lost 5 bases; unmatched junction nucleotides: 2. CDR3 loop: CASSTDRGNEKLFF. CDR3 DNA: TGTGCCAGCTCAACGGACAGGGGGAATGAAAAACTGTTTTTT.

This clonotype was seen more than once but under ten times. This rearrangement joins TRBV20-1 to TRBJ2-7; 7 bases are a match to TRBD2. CDR3 size: 15 residues. Germline-derived CDR1 and CDR2 are DFQATT and SNEGSKA (reference sequence). V shed 0 bases and J 3 bases; nucleotides not matched to a gene: 8. CDR3 sequence reads: CSAREARDYLYEQYF. In nucleotides, the CDR3 is TGCAGTGCTAGAGAGGCCCGGGACTACCTCTACGAGCAGTACTTC.

This clonotype was seen only a few times. The V call is TRBV6-5, the J call TRBJ2-1; 7 positions match TRBD2. This CDR3 spans 16 amino acids. J lost 5 bases, V lost 0 bases, and 7 bases had no gene match. The germline CDR1 and CDR2 sequences are MNHEY and SVGAGI. CDR3 bases: TGTGCCAGCAGTTACTCGAGGCGGGAGCTCAACAATGAGCAGTTCTTC. Amino acid sequence: CASSYSRRELNNEQFF.

The table lists this clonotype with a few counts. The chain recombines TRBV15 with TRBJ1-1, with a tentative D call TRBD1 (5 bases). V lost 5 bases, J lost 4 bases, and 17 bases lay in between. The germline CDR1 and CDR2 sequences are LNHNV and YYDKDF (reference sequence). The CDR3 covers 15 residues. The CDR3 protein is CATSPEAGGSTEAFF. The CDR3 bases are TGTGCCACCAGCCCCGAAGCGGGGGGGAGCACTGAAGCTTTCTTT.

This clonotype turned up a few times. This chain uses TRBV6-2 or TRBV6-3 with TRBJ1-5; 7 bases match TRBD1. The CDR3 is made up of 15 amino acids. In germline, CDR1 is MNHEY, CDR2 SVGEGT. J lost 5 bases, V lost 2 bases, and 6 bases had no gene match. The CDR3: CASSYATTGYQPQHF. The CDR3 DNA sequence: TGTGCCAGCAGTTACGCCACGACAGGGTATCAGCCCCAGCATTTT.

This chain connects TRBV27 to TRBJ1-2; D unresolved. The CDR3 is 14 residues long. Germline V gene data show CDR1 as MNHEY and CDR2 as SMNVEV (reference sequence). V was cut by 6 bases and J by 5 bases, with 16 bases left in between. CDR3 sequence (DNA): TGTGCCAGCAGCTTAACCGGGTTACTATATGGCTACACCTTC. Translation gives CASSLTGLLYGYTF.

This sequence joins TRBV27 and TRBJ2-7; D might be TRBD1 or TRBD2, each matching 6 bases. This CDR3 has 16 amino acids. The germline gives CDR1 MNHEY, CDR2 SMNVEV (reference sequence). Trimming pared 2 bases from V and 3 bases from J, leaving 17 bases between. Written as DNA, the CDR3 is TGTGCCAGCAGTTTAGGGGGGCAGGTGGATATCTACGAGCAGTACTTC. This gives the protein CASSLGGQVDIYEQYF.

This chain uses TRBV19 with TRBJ2-1; TRBD2 aligns across 10 bases. Germline values: CDR1 LNHDA, CDR2 SQIVND (reference sequence). The CDR3 is 11 amino acids. The V segment lost 4 bases and the J segment 13 bases; nucleotides outside the gene matches: 1. CDR3 bases: TGTGCCAGTAGTACTAGCGGGAGACAGTTCTTC. As protein: CASSTSGRQFF.

V and J are TRBV5-1 and TRBJ1-4; D gene uncertain. The CDR3 loop spans 17 amino acids. The germline CDR1 and CDR2 sequences are SGHRS and YFSETQ. With 0 bases removed from V and 8 bases from J, the gap between germline ends came to 20 bases. CDR3 loop: CASSLVGSRASQEKLFF. The CDR3 DNA reads TGCGCCAGCAGCTTGGTTGGTTCTAGGGCCTCCCAAGAAAAACTGTTTTTT.

V is TRBV6-6 and J is TRBJ1-4, with no clear D. In germline, CDR1 is MNHNY, CDR2 SVGAGI (reference sequence). CDR3 length: 14 residues. Trimming left V 6 bases short and J 4 bases short, with 12 bases between. CDR3 in DNA: TGTGCCAGCAGCCCCGGAGGGTTTAATGAAAAACTGTTTTTT. Its translation: CASSPGGFNEKLFF.

The chain joins TRBV7-2 to TRBJ1-2, with D hard to call. The V gene's germline CDR1 is SGHTA and CDR2 FQGNSA. V dropped 4 bases and J dropped 6 bases, with 9 bases sitting between them. CDR3 length equals 12 residues. This chain's CDR3 is CASSSRLDGYTF. In nucleotides, the CDR3 is TGTGCCAGCAGCTCCCGCTTGGATGGCTACACCTTC. Supplemented by reference TRBV7-2 and TRBJ1-2, the full variable domain reads GAGVSQSPSNKVTEKGKDVELRCDPISGHTALYWYRQSLGQGLEFLIYFQGNSAPDKSGLPSDRFSAERTGGSVSTLTIQRTQQEDSAVYLCASSSRLDGYTFGSGTRLTVV.